The sequence of this T cell receptor (beta chain) was determined in a study of Ad26.COV2.S vaccination and SARS-CoV-2 variants. In the study overall: Donor was assigned to the Ad26.COV2.S arm of trial COV1001.

Per the germline V gene, CDR1 is LGHNA and CDR2 is YSLEER. The CDR3 has 15 amino acids. V gave up 1 base and J gave up 12 bases, with 18 bases separating them. Clones were read by immunoSEQ multiplex PCR, and TCRdb kept only the in-frame ones, dropping some. This sample has some 500,000 clones, with roughly nine tenths found just once. Treatment: approximately 18 received Ad26.COV2.S at low or high dose, single or two shots; about 5 received placebo; per-sample allocation not given. All samples were drawn on day 63, counting from the first vaccine or placebo injection. The receptor was derived from a person between 18 and 65 years old who received the Ad26.COV2.S COVID-19 vaccine or a placebo. This sequence joins TRBV4-3 and TRBJ1-4, with unresolved D. The sequencing used peripheral blood, collected in a trial of Ad26.COV2.S vaccine versus placebo. The CDR3 region is CASSQAPYAGEQLFF. CDR3 nucleotides: TGCGCCAGCAGCCAAGCCCCCTACGCGGGCGAACAACTGTTTTTT.